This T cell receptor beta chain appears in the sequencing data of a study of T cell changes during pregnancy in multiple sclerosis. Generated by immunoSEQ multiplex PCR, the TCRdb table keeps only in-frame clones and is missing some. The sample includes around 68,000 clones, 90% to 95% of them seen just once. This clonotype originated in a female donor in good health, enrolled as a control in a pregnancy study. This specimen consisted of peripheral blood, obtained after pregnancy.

The CDR3 coding sequence is TGTGCCAGCACAACGGAGCCCGACAATGAGCAGTTCTTC. Its translation is CASTTEPDNEQFF. The rearrangement joins TRBV7-9 to TRBJ2-1; D is unresolved. This CDR3 region has 13 residues. Trimming shortened V by 7 bases and J by 5 bases, and 12 bases separated the two germline ends. Germline V lookup: CDR1 SEHNR, CDR2 FQNEAQ (reference sequence).